This passage covers 26 T cell receptor beta chains from one sample sequenced in a study of T cell responses to AZD1222 COVID-19 vaccine (dated by TCRdb to the early 2020s). Sample time point, as interpreted from the label and publication: about 28 days (+/-7) after the second vaccine dose. The library was made by the immunoSEQ multiplex PCR assay. TCRdb obtained this table from immuneACCESS and retained in-frame rearrangements with V and J assigned. These tables miss some clones; where compared with another copy, unresolved V genes account for less than half of the shortfall, and the remainder is unexplained. The sample table contains nearly 110,000 clones; only one count was recorded for about 90% of them. The ten biggest clones cover more than 8% of the sample. The starting material was peripheral blood, obtained 28 days after the second AZD1222 dose. These receptors were taken from an adult who received the AZD1222 COVID-19 vaccine.

The V and J genes are TRBV5-1 and TRBJ1-1; D perhaps matches TRBD1 (6 bases). The CDR3 loop spans 15 amino acids. Germline V gene sequence: CDR1 SGHRS, CDR2 YFSETQ. The V and J ends lost 0 bases and 1 base respectively, with 10 bases between them. CDR3: CASSLVGQSNTEAFF. As DNA, the CDR3 is TGCGCCAGCAGCTTGGTTGGACAGTCGAACACTGAAGCTTTCTTT.

This clone was detected only once. The V and J genes are TRBV28 and TRBJ1-5, with D possibly matching TRBD1 (5 bases). This CDR3 is 14 amino acids long. CDR1 and CDR2 (germline): MDHEN, SYDVKM. The germline V and J ends were trimmed by 7 bases and 0 bases, with 10 bases remaining between them. DNA of the CDR3: TGTGCCAGCAAAGGACATCTTAGCAATCAGCCCCAGCATTTT. Translation: CASKGHLSNQPQHF.

This clone occurred once. The chain uses TRBV5-4 and TRBJ2-1; D remains unclear. CDR3 size: 16 residues. The germline V gene encodes CDR1 SGHNT and CDR2 YYREEE (reference sequence). V gave up 2 bases and J gave up 0 bases, with 12 bases separating them. Here the CDR3 DNA reads TGTGCCAGCAGCTTTGAAGGGTTAAGCTCCTACAATGAGCAGTTCTTC. This translates into CASSFEGLSSYNEQFF.

V is TRBV3-1 (or the pseudogene TRBV3-2) and J is TRBJ2-2, with D perhaps TRBD1 or TRBD2 (5 bases each). Trimming removed 7 bases at V and 5 bases at J, with 11 bases between. Looked up from germline, CDR1 is LGHDT and CDR2 is YNNKEL (reference sequence). There are 13 residues in the CDR3. The CDR3 sequence is CASTRGQTGELFF. CDR3 DNA sequence: TGTGCCAGCACACGGGGCCAAACCGGGGAGCTGTTTTTT.

This chain connects TRBV5-1 to TRBJ2-5; D possibly corresponds to TRBD1 (6 bases). The CDR3 runs to 15 residues. Germline V lookup: CDR1 SGHRS, CDR2 YFSETQ. With 0 bases removed from V and 0 bases from J, the gap between germline ends came to 9 bases. CDR3 in DNA: TGCGCCAGCAGCTTGGCCGGACAGAACCAAGAGACCCAGTACTTC. This gives the protein CASSLAGQNQETQYF.

The chain uses TRBV4-1 and TRBJ2-2, with D perhaps matching TRBD2 (8 bases). Trimming left V 2 bases short and J 7 bases short, with 32 bases between. The CDR3 length is 21 residues. In germline, CDR1 is MGHRA, CDR2 YSYEKL. CDR3 DNA: TGCGCCAGCAGCCAAACTAAGTTCGGGGGGGCAGGGTCCGACAGGGACGGGGAGCTGTTTTTT. It yields the protein CASSQTKFGGAGSDRDGELFF.

The chain carries TRBV4-3 and TRBJ2-4; possible D gene TRBD2, 7 bases. Trimming pared 0 bases from V and 9 bases from J, leaving 12 bases between. CDR1 and CDR2 from the germline V gene are LGHNA and YSLEER. This CDR3 comprises 14 residues. As DNA, the CDR3 is TGCGCCAGCAGCCAAGACCGGGGGGCAACCATTCAGTACTTC. The encoded protein is CASSQDRGATIQYF.

The V call is TRBV14, the J call TRBJ1-6; D may be TRBD1 (5 bases). Germline V gives CDR1 SGHDN, CDR2 FVKESK. V was shortened by 1 base and J by 9 bases, with 13 bases between the two germline ends. The CDR3 loop spans 15 amino acids. CDR3 residues: CASSQGGTLGSPLHF. The CDR3 DNA reads TGTGCCAGCAGCCAAGGAGGGACTTTAGGTTCACCCCTCCACTTT.

V and J are TRBV6-5 and TRBJ2-7, with 9 positions matching TRBD1. V shed 0 bases and J 2 bases; nucleotides not matched to a gene: 2. The CDR3 length is 15 residues. CDR1 MNHEY and CDR2 SVGAGI come from the germline V gene. The CDR3 reads CASSYSGTGPYEQYF. The CDR3, as DNA: TGTGCCAGCAGTTACTCGGGGACAGGGCCCTACGAGCAGTACTTC.

The chain joins TRBV3-1 (or the pseudogene TRBV3-2) to TRBJ1-1; no reliable D call. In germline, CDR1 is LGHDT, CDR2 YNNKEL (reference sequence). The CDR3 spans 16 residues. Trimming removed 0 bases from V and 5 bases from J, with 16 bases in between. The CDR3 DNA follows: TGTGCCAGCAGCCAAGAGGGGAGACAACGGGGTACTGAAGCTTTCTTT. Translating it yields CASSQEGRQRGTEAFF.

The chain recombines TRBV9 with TRBJ2-5, with D uncertain. This CDR3 is 12 amino acids long. V was trimmed by 0 bases and J by 5 bases, leaving 5 bases between them. Germline values: CDR1 SGDLS, CDR2 YYNGEE. CDR3 region: CASSVVRETQYF. CDR3 DNA sequence: TGTGCCAGCAGCGTAGTTAGGGAGACCCAGTACTTC. The variable domain in full, with the rest retrieved from reference TRBV9 and TRBJ2-5, is DSGVTQTPKHLITATGQRVTLRCSPRSGDLSVYWYQQSLDQGLQFLIQYYNGEERAKGNILERFSAQQFPDLHSELNLSSLELGDSALYFCASSVVRETQYFGPGTRLLVL.

This rearrangement joins TRBV5-6 to TRBJ1-1, with unresolved D. This CDR3 region has 14 residues. Germline-derived CDR1 and CDR2 are SGHDT and YYEEEE. V lost 2 bases and J 1 base, leaving 9 bases between the germline ends. The CDR3 sequence: CASSLMVSNTEAFF. The CDR3 bases are TGTGCCAGCAGCTTAATGGTTTCGAACACTGAAGCTTTCTTT.

The chain has TRBV4-1 and TRBJ1-2; D is possibly TRBD1 (6 bases). Trimming shortened V by 1 base and J by 4 bases, and 10 bases separated the two germline ends. The CDR3 has 14 residues. Germline CDR1 MGHRA, CDR2 YSYEKL. Here the CDR3 DNA reads TGCGCCAGCAGCCAAGGGGGGGGCCTCTATGGCTACACCTTC. Encoded protein: CASSQGGGLYGYTF.

This chain uses TRBV10-3 with TRBJ2-2; TRBD1 matches at 8 bases. CDR3 length equals 15 residues. V was clipped by 2 bases and J by 4 bases; unmatched bases: 3. CDR1 is ENHRY and CDR2 is SYGVKD in the germline V gene. This CDR3 is CAISEGDRLTGELFF. CDR3 bases: TGTGCCATCAGTGAGGGGGACAGGCTCACCGGGGAGCTGTTTTTT.

The rearrangement joins TRBV5-6 to TRBJ2-7, with D hard to call. V lost 0 bases to trimming and J lost 4 bases, with 5 bases between them. The CDR3 covers 12 residues. CDR1 is SGHDT and CDR2 is YYEEEE in the germline V gene. This CDR3 is CASSLDTYEQYF. The CDR3 DNA sequence: TGTGCCAGCAGCTTGGACACGTACGAGCAGTACTTC.

V usage is TRBV10-3 and J usage is TRBJ2-5, with TRBD2 identical over 8 bases. J was trimmed by 1 base and V by 2 bases; bases with no gene match: 0. CDR3 length equals 14 residues. Looked up from germline, CDR1 is ENHRY and CDR2 is SYGVKD. Written as DNA, the CDR3 is TGTGCCATCAGTGAGGGGACTAGCCAAGAGACCCAGTACTTC. Translation gives CAISEGTSQETQYF.

The V call is TRBV18, the J call TRBJ2-2, with no clear D. Germline V gene data show CDR1 as KGHSH and CDR2 as LQKENI. Trimming removed 3 bases at V and 5 bases at J, with 4 bases between. The CDR3 contains 12 residues. CDR3 region: CASSPRTGELFF. CDR3 in DNA: TGTGCCAGCTCACCTCGTACCGGGGAGCTGTTTTTT.

The chain uses TRBV6-5 and TRBJ1-2; 8 bases match TRBD1. The V and J ends lost 5 bases and 12 bases, in that order; junction bases with no gene match: 8. The CDR3 is 12 residues long. CDR1 MNHEY and CDR2 SVGAGI come from the germline V gene. CDR3 protein: CASSQTGTGHTF. The CDR3 DNA is TGTGCCAGCAGTCAAACCGGGACAGGTCACACCTTC.

J is TRBJ2-1 and V is TRBV18; possibly TRBD2 for D (5 bases). The V and J ends lost 6 bases and 7 bases respectively, with 22 bases between them. The CDR3 has 16 residues. Germline assignment: CDR1 KGHSH and CDR2 LQKENI. As DNA, the CDR3 is TGTGCCAGCTCGCTATCCCCCGGACTTCTCGGTAATGAGCAGTTCTTC. It encodes CASSLSPGLLGNEQFF.

Only one count was recorded for this clone. The rearrangement joins TRBV5-1 to TRBJ2-3; TRBD1 or TRBD2 may be the D gene (5 bases each). The CDR3 totals 16 residues. V was trimmed by 5 bases and J by 1 base, leaving 17 bases between them. The germline CDR1 and CDR2 sequences are SGHRS and YFSETQ. This chain's CDR3 is CASRNGALRGTDTQYF. The CDR3 DNA is TGCGCCAGCAGGAACGGGGCCCTGAGGGGCACAGATACGCAGTATTTT.

J is TRBJ1-1 and V is TRBV29-1, with a weak D call TRBD1 (6 bases). The CDR3 length is 16 residues. CDR1 is SQVTM, CDR2 ANQGSEA, per germline. The V and J ends lost 5 bases and 4 bases respectively, with 23 bases between them. The chain's CDR3 is CSVSKTGLDLGTEAFF. The CDR3 DNA reads TGCAGCGTTTCTAAGACAGGTCTCGATTTGGGCACTGAAGCTTTCTTT.

The gene calls are TRBV19 and TRBJ1-1; the match to TRBD1 covers 8 bases. The length of the CDR3 is 17 residues. Germline values: CDR1 LNHDA, CDR2 SQIVND (reference sequence). Germline trimming cut 7 bases from V and 5 bases from J; bases unmatched to any gene: 18. The CDR3 nucleotides read TGTGCCAGTACCGACTCCGGGACAGGCTGGTCGTGGACTGAAGCTTTCTTT. Protein product: CASTDSGTGWSWTEAFF.

The chain combines TRBV19 with TRBJ1-4; 8 positions agree with TRBD1. Germline assignment: CDR1 LNHDA and CDR2 SQIVND (reference sequence). The CDR3 contains 14 residues. The V segment lost 6 bases and the J segment 8 bases; nucleotides outside the gene matches: 8. CDR3 DNA sequence: TGTGCCAGTAGCTCTCCGGGACAGGTAGAAAAACTGTTTTTT. Amino acids: CASSSPGQVEKLFF. Full variable domain (outside the CDR3, taken from reference TRBV19 and TRBJ1-4): DGGITQSPKYLFRKEGQNVTLSCEQNLNHDAMYWYRQDPGQGLRLIYYSQIVNDFQKGDIAEGYSVSREKKESFPLTVTSAQKNPTAFYLCASSSPGQVEKLFFGSGTQLSVL.

V gene TRBV11-2 combines with J gene TRBJ2-3, with TRBD2 identical over 8 bases. V was pared by 5 bases and J by 4 bases, with 14 bases of the junction left unmatched. Germline CDR1 reads SGHAT; CDR2 reads FQNNGV. The CDR3 is 17 amino acids. The CDR3 is CASSPRVAGGGADTQYF. CDR3 coding DNA: TGTGCCAGCAGCCCGAGGGTTGCGGGAGGAGGCGCAGATACGCAGTATTTT.

CDR3 residues: CANQGQRISNQPQHF. The CDR3 DNA reads as TGTGCCAACCAGGGACAGCGGATAAGCAATCAGCCCCAGCATTTT. The gene calls are TRBV5-6 and TRBJ1-5; 7 nucleotides align to TRBD1. The CDR3 totals 15 residues. Germline CDR1 and CDR2: SGHDT and YYEEEE. After removal of 9 bases from V and 1 base from J, the junction contained 10 bases not matched to a gene.

This clone was counted a single time. The chain links TRBV6-6 to TRBJ1-6; D is perhaps TRBD1 (5 bases). CDR3 length equals 15 residues. V was trimmed by 5 bases and J by 5 bases, leaving 13 bases between them. Germline V gene lookup returns CDR1 MNHNY and CDR2 SVGAGI (reference sequence). The CDR3 DNA sequence: TGTGCCAGCAGTCCCGGGACGGTGCATAATTCACCCCTCCACTTT. This encodes CASSPGTVHNSPLHF.